This T cell receptor beta chain was documented in a study of response to subunit inactivated influenza vaccine. This clonotype was picked up a small number of times. Its target is not known. Overall study results and limits: Few additional T cells are recruited per seasonal influenza vaccination, authors suggested.

The germline CDR1 and CDR2 sequences are SGHRS and YFSETQ. V lost 4 bases and J lost 6, with 17 bases in between. The CDR3 extends over 16 amino acids. MiXCR, run by TCRdb on the RT-PCR reads, gives a single entry per CDR3 protein. Seen here are 300,000 to 350,000 distinct CDR3 sequences, approximately 21% observed once, and the top ten hold 10% to 13%. The rearrangement joins TRBV5-1 to TRBJ1-6; no definite D call. Sequencing was performed on PBMCs from blood, taken 21 months after vaccination. The clonotype originates from a man between 50 and 70 years old who received an inactivated influenza vaccine. This CDR3 is CASSREGRASNSPLHF. CDR3 DNA: TGCGCCAGCAGCCGCGAGGGCCGGGCTAGTAATTCACCCCTCCACTTT. The full variable domain, completed using reference TRBV5-1 and TRBJ1-6, is KAGVTQTPRYLIKTRGQQVTLSCSPISGHRSVSWYQQTPGQGLQFLFEYFSETQRNKGNFPGRFSGRQFSNSRSEMNVSTLELGDSALYLCASSREGRASNSPLHFGNGTRLTVT.